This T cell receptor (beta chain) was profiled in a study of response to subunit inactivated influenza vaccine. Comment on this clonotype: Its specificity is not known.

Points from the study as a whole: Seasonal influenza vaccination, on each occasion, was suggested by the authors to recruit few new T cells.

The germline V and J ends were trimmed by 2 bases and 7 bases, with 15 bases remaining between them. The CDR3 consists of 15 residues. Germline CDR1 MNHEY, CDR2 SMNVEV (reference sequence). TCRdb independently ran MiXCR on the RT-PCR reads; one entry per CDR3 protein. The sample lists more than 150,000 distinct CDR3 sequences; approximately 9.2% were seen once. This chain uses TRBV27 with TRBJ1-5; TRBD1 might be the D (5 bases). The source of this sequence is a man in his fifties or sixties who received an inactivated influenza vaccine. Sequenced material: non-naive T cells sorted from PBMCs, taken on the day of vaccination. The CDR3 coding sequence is TGTGCCAGCAGTTTAGGGCAGGGAATAAGGCAGCCCCAGCATTTT. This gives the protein CASSLGQGIRQPQHF.